These T cell receptor beta chains were read from a single sample in a study of patients and donors after allogeneic stem cell transplantation. TCRdb passed the RT-PCR reads through MiXCR, listing each CDR3 protein once. In the table there are 50,000 to 60,000 distinct CDR3 sequences, roughly 15% of which are singletons. Sequencing used blood, either unsorted or a sorted T cell fraction (not recorded which). The source is a human donor who was either an allogeneic HSCT recipient or a stem cell or donor lymphocyte infusion donor (not recorded which). It is not recorded whose cells these are; they may come from a transplant donor. CDR3s include the opening cysteine and the closing phenylalanine or tryptophan. The D gene is left open where the match is weak. A row's size may be missing; if present it is once, few, many or a size class.

DNA: TGTGCCAGCAGCCCTAGCGGGAGGGCGAACAATGAGCAGTTCTTC
CDR3: CASSPSGRANNEQFF
J: TRBJ2-1
V: TRBV27
size: NA
D: TRBD2

DNA: TGTGCCAGCAGTGGAGCGGGAGTAAGCACCGGGGAGCTGTTTTTT
CDR3: CASSGAGVSTGELFF
J: TRBJ2-2
V: TRBV6-5
size: few
D: TRBD2

DNA: TGTGCCAGCAGCCTTCCGGGACAGGGGAATGATGGCTACACCTTC
CDR3: CASSLPGQGNDGYTF
J: TRBJ1-2
V: TRBV11-2
size: NA
D: TRBD1

DNA: TGTGCCAGCAGTGCCGGGACTCTGAACACCGGGGAGCTGTTTTTT
CDR3: CASSAGTLNTGELFF
J: TRBJ2-2
V: TRBV25-1
size: few
D: NA

DNA: TGTGCCATCAGTGAGTCAACACAGGGGTTCAATCAGCCCCAGCATTTT
CDR3: CAISESTQGFNQPQHF
J: TRBJ1-5
V: TRBV10-3
size: many
D: TRBD1

DNA: TGTGCCAGCAGCCGTACCGGGGCAGAGGCTTTCTTT
CDR3: CASSRTGAEAFF
J: TRBJ1-1
V: TRBV7-9
size: many
D: NA

DNA: TGTGCCAGCAGCCGTGACCCTACTAGCGGGAGGGCCTACGAGCAGTACTTC
CDR3: CASSRDPTSGRAYEQYF
J: TRBJ2-7
V: TRBV12-3/TRBV12-4
size: many
D: TRBD2

DNA: TGTGCCAGCAGCACACGGGACAGGTGGAGCTCTGGAAACACCATATATTTT
CDR3: CASSTRDRWSSGNTIYF
J: TRBJ1-3
V: TRBV13
size: few
D: TRBD1

DNA: TGCGCCAGCAGCTCCCCCGAGGCAGGAGCCTACGAGCAGTACTTC
CDR3: CASSSPEAGAYEQYF
J: TRBJ2-7
V: TRBV5-1
size: few
D: NA

DNA: TGCAGTGCTAGCGTGAGCTCCTACAATGAGCAGTTCTTC
CDR3: CSASVSSYNEQFF
J: TRBJ2-1
V: TRBV20-1
size: NA
D: NA

DNA: TGTGCCAGCAGTCCCGCCCTTGAGCAGTTCTTC
CDR3: CASSPALEQFF
J: TRBJ2-1
V: TRBV12-3/TRBV12-4
size: few
D: NA

DNA: TGTGCCAGCAGCGTAGGCCCGACAGGGGGCTCCTACGAGCAGTACTTC
CDR3: CASSVGPTGGSYEQYF
J: TRBJ2-7
V: TRBV9
size: few
D: TRBD1

DNA: TGTGCCAGCTGTCAAGGAATGCCTAGCACAGATACGCAGTATTTT
CDR3: CASCQGMPSTDTQYF
J: TRBJ2-3
V: TRBV7-8
size: few
D: NA

DNA: TGTGCCAGTCAGGAGGGACAGGGGGCCTACGAGCAGTACTTC
CDR3: CASQEGQGAYEQYF
J: TRBJ2-7
V: TRBV25-1
size: NA
D: TRBD1

DNA: TGTGCCAGCAGCTTGTCATTAGCGAATGAGCAGTTCTTC
CDR3: CASSLSLANEQFF
J: TRBJ2-1
V: TRBV5-4
size: few
D: NA

DNA: TGCAGCGGGAGCCCAGGGGACACCGGGGAGCTGTTTTTT
CDR3: CSGSPGDTGELFF
J: TRBJ2-2
V: TRBV29-1
size: NA
D: NA

DNA: TGTGCCTGGAGTGTTGGGAAATCTAACTATGGCTACACCTTC
CDR3: CAWSVGKSNYGYTF
J: TRBJ1-2
V: TRBV30
size: NA
D: NA

DNA: TGTGCCATCAGTGAACCCCGGACTAGCGGGAGGGGGACCCAGTACTTC
CDR3: CAISEPRTSGRGTQYF
J: TRBJ2-5
V: TRBV10-3
size: NA
D: TRBD2

DNA: TGCAGTGCTAGGTCCCTGGACGACACCGGGGAGCTGTTTTTT
CDR3: CSARSLDDTGELFF
J: TRBJ2-2
V: TRBV20-1
size: many
D: NA

DNA: TGCAGTGCTAGAGATACCAAGAGGGTGAGAATGAACACTGAAGCTTTCTTT
CDR3: CSARDTKRVRMNTEAFF
J: TRBJ1-1
V: TRBV20-1
size: many
D: NA

DNA: TGTGCCATCAGTGAGTTCGGGGCCTCCTCTGGGGTCGCTGAAGCTTTCTTT
CDR3: CAISEFGASSGVAEAFF
J: TRBJ1-1
V: TRBV10-3
size: many
D: NA

DNA: TGTGCCAGCAAGAATGGCAATCAGCCCCAGCATTTT
CDR3: CASKNGNQPQHF
J: TRBJ1-5
V: TRBV6-5
size: many
D: NA

DNA: TGTGCCAGCAGCAAATGGACAGGGTCGGGTAGCACTGAAGCTTTCTTT
CDR3: CASSKWTGSGSTEAFF
J: TRBJ1-1
V: TRBV13
size: few
D: TRBD1

DNA: TGTGCCACCAGTGATCCCCTCGGACAGAGCTCCTACAATGAGCAGTTCTTC
CDR3: CATSDPLGQSSYNEQFF
J: TRBJ2-1
V: TRBV24-1
size: few
D: NA

DNA: TGTGCCAGCAGTTCCTTTTCGGGGAACACTGAAGCTTTCTTT
CDR3: CASSSFSGNTEAFF
J: TRBJ1-1
V: TRBV12-3/TRBV12-4
size: many
D: NA

DNA: TGTGCCAGCAGCGTAAGCCAGGGGGCCGGTGGCTACACCTTC
CDR3: CASSVSQGAGGYTF
J: TRBJ1-2
V: TRBV9
size: many
D: TRBD1

DNA: TGTGCCAGCAGTTTATCCGGACAGGGGTCCTACAATGAGCAGTTCTTC
CDR3: CASSLSGQGSYNEQFF
J: TRBJ2-1
V: TRBV27
size: NA
D: TRBD1

DNA: TGCAGCGTTGGAGGGAGCGAACAGCTCGGGTCCTACGAGCAGTACTTC
CDR3: CSVGGSEQLGSYEQYF
J: TRBJ2-7
V: TRBV29-1
size: NA
D: NA

DNA: TGTGCCAGCAGCGAGAGGGCGTGGCAGTACTTC
CDR3: CASSERAWQYF
J: TRBJ2-7
V: TRBV3-1
size: NA
D: NA

DNA: TGTGCCACCAGTGATGGAATATACGAGCAGTACTTC
CDR3: CATSDGIYEQYF
J: TRBJ2-7
V: TRBV24-1
size: many
D: NA

DNA: TGCAGTGCTCGCGCGGCTGGTGGCCAGCCCCAGCATTTT
CDR3: CSARAAGGQPQHF
J: TRBJ1-5
V: TRBV20-1
size: many
D: NA

DNA: TGCGCCAGCGGGGAACAGGCCATGAACACTGAAGCTTTCTTT
CDR3: CASGEQAMNTEAFF
J: TRBJ1-1
V: TRBV5-1
size: NA
D: NA

DNA: TGTGCCATCAGTGGGGAAGGGACCAACACTGAAGCTTTCTTT
CDR3: CAISGEGTNTEAFF
J: TRBJ1-1
V: TRBV10-3
size: NA
D: NA

DNA: TGTGCCAGCAGTTTCCCCTTAGCTGGTCCATACGAGCAGTACTTC
CDR3: CASSFPLAGPYEQYF
J: TRBJ2-7
V: TRBV12-3/TRBV12-4
size: few
D: NA

DNA: TGTGCCAGCAGTACAGGGGCTTACAATGAGCAGTTCTTC
CDR3: CASSTGAYNEQFF
J: TRBJ2-1
V: TRBV12-3/TRBV12-4
size: NA
D: TRBD1

DNA: TGTGCCAGTAAGGGACAGGGTGTCCACGAGCAGTACTTC
CDR3: CASKGQGVHEQYF
J: TRBJ2-7
V: TRBV19
size: few
D: TRBD1

DNA: TGTGCCAGCAGACCGAACACCGGGGAGCTGTTTTTT
CDR3: CASRPNTGELFF
J: TRBJ2-2
V: TRBV7-9
size: few
D: NA

DNA: TGCGCCAGCAGCTTGGAATGGGTTCGGTTACCCACAGATACGCAGTATTTT
CDR3: CASSLEWVRLPTDTQYF
J: TRBJ2-3
V: TRBV5-1
size: NA
D: NA

DNA: TGTGCCATCAAAGGATCCACTGAAGCTTTCTTT
CDR3: CAIKGSTEAFF
J: TRBJ1-1
V: TRBV10-3
size: NA
D: NA

DNA: TGTGCCAGCAGTCCCTTAGATACGCAGTATTTT
CDR3: CASSPLDTQYF
J: TRBJ2-3
V: TRBV12-3/TRBV12-4
size: many
D: NA

DNA: TGCGCCAGCAGCTCCCCTATTGGGTCCCAGTACTTC
CDR3: CASSSPIGSQYF
J: TRBJ2-5
V: TRBV5-1
size: NA
D: NA

DNA: TGCAGTGCTAGCCGAGGGAATGATAATTCACCCCTCCACTTT
CDR3: CSASRGNDNSPLHF
J: TRBJ1-6
V: TRBV20-1
size: few
D: NA

DNA: TGTGCCATCAGTGAGTCGGGCAGACTGAACACTGAAGCTTTCTTT
CDR3: CAISESGRLNTEAFF
J: TRBJ1-1
V: TRBV10-3
size: many
D: NA

DNA: TGTGCCAGCAGCTTCGGCGGGGCGACCTCCTACGAGCAGTACTTC
CDR3: CASSFGGATSYEQYF
J: TRBJ2-7
V: TRBV5-4
size: few
D: NA

DNA: TGTGCCAGCAGCTTACTATTTGGGGACAGGGGAGTGGGGCGGTACAATGAGCAGTTCTTC
CDR3: CASSLLFGDRGVGRYNEQFF
J: TRBJ2-1
V: TRBV7-6
size: few
D: TRBD1

DNA: TGTGCCAGCAGCGTCGGTGGGGGCGCCAAGACGGAGCAGTTCTTC
CDR3: CASSVGGGAKTEQFF
J: TRBJ2-1
V: TRBV9
size: few
D: NA